This T cell receptor (beta chain) was captured in a study of technical replicates of blood from a few donors. Comment on this clone: At one end the junction does not follow the germline gene, possibly because of a read error.

Clones were read by immunoSEQ multiplex PCR, and TCRdb kept only the in-frame ones, dropping some. The sample lists under 80,000 clones, roughly 92% seen once, with about 0.25% in the top ten. Germline V gives CDR1 MGHRA, CDR2 YSYEKL. The CDR3 sequence is 14 residues long. The V and J genes are TRBV4-1 and TRBJ2-1, with D possibly TRBD2 on 5 matching bases. This sequence was found in a human donor in good health. Sequenced sample: T cells isolated from PBMCs. The CDR3 DNA reads as TGCGCCAGCACCCAAGGAGCGGCCTCGGGTGAGCAGTTCTTC. It encodes CASTQGAASGEQFF.